This passage covers 9 T cell receptor beta chains from one sample sequenced in a study of blood T cells in healthy people across ages. A J-beta primer mix and a sample-barcoded 5' primer were used in a second PCR of roughly 6 to 11 cycles. Each CDR3 protein gets one entry after TCRdb re-called the 5' RACE reads with MiXCR. This sample has around 1,700,000 distinct CDR3 sequences, with 28% found just once. Sequencing used blood. The receptors were gathered from a woman aged 30 to 39 in good health.

The chain links TRBV5-1 to TRBJ2-7, with D possibly being TRBD1 (5 bases). Germline CDR1 is SGHRS and CDR2 is YFSETQ. This CDR3 comprises 13 residues. With 7 bases removed from V and 3 bases from J, the gap between germline ends came to 14 bases. CDR3 protein: CASRQGLNYEQYF. Here the CDR3 DNA reads TGCGCCAGCCGCCAGGGCCTAAACTACGAGCAGTACTTC.

A few counts support this clonotype. The V and J genes are TRBV15 and TRBJ2-7; D might be TRBD1 (6 bases). V lost 0 bases to trimming and J lost 2 bases, with 11 bases between them. Germline CDR1 LNHNV, CDR2 YYDKDF (reference sequence). This CDR3 comprises 15 residues. The CDR3 sequence: CATSRDRTVTYEQYF. CDR3 in DNA: TGTGCCACCAGCAGAGATCGGACAGTAACCTACGAGCAGTACTTC. Drawing the rest from reference TRBV15 and TRBJ2-7, the complete variable domain is DAMVIQNPRYQVTQFGKPVTLSCSQTLNHNVMYWYQQKSSQAPKLLFHYYDKDFNNEADTPDNFQSRRPNTSFCFLDIRSPGLGDTAMYLCATSRDRTVTYEQYFGPGTRLTVT.

This clonotype was counted only a few times. The chain joins TRBV28 to TRBJ2-7, with a possible D match to TRBD2 (5 bases). Trimming stripped 10 bases from V and 5 bases from J, with 18 bases between. Per germline, CDR1 MDHEN and CDR2 SYDVKM. CDR3 length: 13 amino acids. DNA for the CDR3: TGTGCCATCCAGCCTGGAGGTCCCAACGAGCAGTACTTC. It is translated as CAIQPGGPNEQYF.

This clonotype was found a few times. This chain links TRBV5-1 with TRBJ2-4, with D tentatively TRBD1 or TRBD2 (5 bases each). The CDR3 contains 14 residues. Germline lookup yields CDR1 SGHRS and CDR2 YFSETQ. V was trimmed by 0 bases and J by 7 bases, leaving 11 bases between them. Here the CDR3 DNA reads TGCGCCAGCAGCTTGGGAGTCGGGACCAACATTCAGTACTTC. Its protein is CASSLGVGTNIQYF. Full variable domain (outside the CDR3, taken from reference TRBV5-1 and TRBJ2-4): KAGVTQTPRYLIKTRGQQVTLSCSPISGHRSVSWYQQTPGQGLQFLFEYFSETQRNKGNFPGRFSGRQFSNSRSEMNVSTLELGDSALYLCASSLGVGTNIQYFGAGTRLSVL.

This clonotype has at least ten counts. The chain is built from TRBV12-3 or TRBV12-4 and TRBJ2-7; 10 positions agree with TRBD1. There are 14 residues in the CDR3. V gave up 3 bases and J gave up 8 bases; unmatched junction bases: 7. In DNA form, the CDR3 reads TGTGCCAGCAGTTTCGGGACAGGGGCCCTTCAGCAGTACTTC. Translating it yields CASSFGTGALQQYF.

J is TRBJ1-2 and V is TRBV20-1, with 10 bases fitting TRBD1. CDR3 length: 16 amino acids. V trimming: 5 bases; J trimming: 1 base; junction bases outside the gene matches: 10. Per the germline V gene, CDR1 is DFQATT and CDR2 is SNEGSKA (reference sequence). CDR3 amino acids: CSAEGTGVLRNYGYTF. The DNA of the CDR3 is TGCAGTGCTGAGGGGACAGGGGTGCTACGTAACTATGGCTACACCTTC.

This clonotype appeared many times. The J gene is TRBJ2-4, the V gene TRBV3-1, with D possibly matching TRBD1 (6 bases). Germline V gene sequence: CDR1 LGHDT, CDR2 YNNKEL (reference sequence). This CDR3 spans 12 amino acids. V was trimmed by 4 bases and J by 7 bases, leaving 8 bases between them. CDR3 bases: TGTGCCAGCAGCCCGGACAGCAACATTCAGTACTTC. Its protein product is CASSPDSNIQYF.

This clonotype was picked up a small number of times. V and J are TRBV12-3 or TRBV12-4 and TRBJ1-2; TRBD1 might be the D (6 bases). Trimming shortened V by 3 bases and J by 8 bases, and 13 bases separated the two germline ends. The CDR3 runs 13 residues. In DNA form, the CDR3 reads TGTGCCAGCAGTTTGTCAGGGGATACGGGCTACACCTTC. Translated: CASSLSGDTGYTF.

The V call is TRBV20-1, the J call TRBJ1-2, with a possible D match to TRBD1 (6 bases). Looked up from germline, CDR1 is DFQATT and CDR2 is SNEGSKA (reference sequence). The length of the CDR3 is 14 residues. Trimming took 5 bases from V and 8 from J, leaving 21 bases between them. The CDR3 DNA sequence: TGCAGTGCTCCCGGGAGGGGGTTGGGGGGGGGCTACACCTTC. It is translated as CSAPGRGLGGGYTF.